The clone carrying this T cell receptor beta chain was seen more than once but under ten times. Its antigen is not identified. The repertoire was sequenced with immunoSEQ multiplex PCR; TCRdb's copy has only in-frame clones and lacks some. The data contain tens of thousands of clones, over 85% of them singletons. The CDR3 is 13 amino acids. Germline V gene lookup returns CDR1 SNHLY and CDR2 FYNNEI. V lost 8 bases to trimming and J lost 6 bases; unmatched junction nucleotides: 7. This record belongs to a study of cytomegalovirus exposure and HLA in healthy donors. Overall study context: The roughly 130 validation repertoires, a later analysis reported, used the same platform as the 550 to 700 repertoires from the first cohort. Findings of the study overall: The majority of TCR sequences were rare, yet some public TCRs appeared in many donors.

The clonotype was recovered from a young woman in good health and CMV-seronegative. The rearrangement links TRBV2 to TRBJ1-2, with 9 bases matching TRBD1. The sample comprised PBMCs. Here the CDR3 DNA reads TGTGCCAGCGGCGAATGGGACAGGGATGGCTACACCTTC. It encodes CASGEWDRDGYTF.